This entry lists 17 T cell receptor beta chains sequenced from one sample in a study of post-analysis software for immune sequencing data. These receptors are not linked to any known antigen. Unique molecular identifiers were present in the TCR beta cDNA libraries. Each CDR3 protein is one row after TCRdb ran MiXCR on the PCR reads. The sample lists approximately 690,000 distinct CDR3 sequences, roughly three fifths occurring once. Notes on the study in general: Compared with controls, patients had more of about 5 TRBV segments, including TRBV5-6, TRBV5-1 and TRBV20-1.

The sequenced sample was blood. These receptors came from a girl aged 2-10 years with multiple sclerosis.

There are a few counts of this clonotype. The chain joins TRBV25-1 to TRBJ2-5; 8 bases line up with TRBD2. The CDR3 length is 14 residues. Trimming took 3 bases from V and 5 from J; bases not matched to a gene: 5. The germline gives CDR1 MGHDK, CDR2 SYGVNS. The CDR3 is CASSEREDTETQYF. CDR3 coding DNA: TGTGCCAGCAGTGAGCGGGAGGACACGGAGACCCAGTACTTC. The full variable domain, its missing parts supplied by reference TRBV25-1 and TRBJ2-5, is EADIYQTPRYLVIGTGKKITLECSQTMGHDKMYWYQQDPGMELHLIHYSYGVNSTEKGDLSSESTVSRIRTEHFPLTLESARPSHTSQYLCASSEREDTETQYFGPGTRLLVL.

This sequence joins TRBV11-1 and TRBJ2-2; D possibly uses TRBD1 or TRBD2 (5 bases each). V lost 11 bases and J lost 2, with 15 bases in between. Per the germline V gene, CDR1 is SGHAT and CDR2 is FQDESV (reference sequence). The CDR3 contains 14 residues. The CDR3 bases are TGTGCCGGCGTTGAGGGGCAAAACACCGGGGAGCTGTTTTTT. This translates into CAGVEGQNTGELFF.

The rearrangement uses TRBV29-1 and TRBJ2-1, with TRBD2 matching 7 bases. The trim removed 5 bases at V and 0 bases at J, leaving 13 bases unmatched. Germline CDR1 SQVTM, CDR2 ANQGSEA. The CDR3 has 17 residues. This CDR3 reads CSVWGEKLADSYNEQFF. The CDR3 DNA is TGCAGCGTTTGGGGAGAAAAGCTAGCGGACTCCTACAATGAGCAGTTCTTC.

This sequence joins TRBV5-6 and TRBJ2-3, with 7 nucleotides matching TRBD2. This CDR3 has 15 amino acids. Trimming cost V 6 bases and J 4 bases; bases outside gene matches: 11. The germline V gene has CDR1 SGHDT and CDR2 YYEEEE. The CDR3 is CASTPGLRNADTQYF. The DNA of the CDR3 is TGTGCCAGCACCCCGGGACTACGGAACGCAGATACGCAGTATTTT.

The CDR3 is CASSPLPPHNEAFF. DNA for the CDR3: TGTGCCAGCAGCCCCCTACCTCCGCACAATGAAGCTTTCTTT. The genes are TRBV14 and TRBJ1-1, with unresolved D. The germline V gene encodes CDR1 SGHDN and CDR2 FVKESK. Deletions cut 4 bases from V and 7 bases from J, with 16 bases between. CDR3 length: 14 amino acids. Filled out from reference TRBV14 and TRBJ1-1, the complete variable domain reads EAGVTQFPSHSVIEKGQTVTLRCDPISGHDNLYWYRRVMGKEIKFLLHFVKESKQDESGMPNNRFLAERTGGTYSTLKVQPAELEDSGVYFCASSPLPPHNEAFFGQGTRLTVV.

The V gene is TRBV5-1, the J gene TRBJ2-1, with 7 nucleotides matching TRBD2. With 3 bases clipped from V and 4 bases from J, the junction kept 10 bases outside the gene matches. The germline V gene has CDR1 SGHRS and CDR2 YFSETQ. This CDR3 is 16 amino acids long. DNA of the CDR3: TGCGCCAGCAGCTCCTTAGCGGGCGACCCTTACAATGAGCAGTTCTTC. It encodes CASSSLAGDPYNEQFF. Full variable domain (rest looked up from reference TRBV5-1 and TRBJ2-1): KAGVTQTPRYLIKTRGQQVTLSCSPISGHRSVSWYQQTPGQGLQFLFEYFSETQRNKGNFPGRFSGRQFSNSRSEMNVSTLELGDSALYLCASSSLAGDPYNEQFFGPGTRLTVL.

V is TRBV7-2 and J is TRBJ2-5; 7 bases agree with TRBD1. V shed 4 bases, J shed 11 bases, and the junction held 10 bases outside the gene matches. Germline values: CDR1 SGHTA, CDR2 FQGNSA. This CDR3 has 13 amino acids. CDR3 sequence (DNA): TGTGCCAGCAGCTCAGACAGGGAGAGGGGGCAGTACTTC. This sequence encodes CASSSDRERGQYF.

The rearrangement joins TRBV10-3 to TRBJ2-1; D is ambiguous. V was trimmed by 4 bases and J by 1 base, leaving 8 bases between them. The CDR3 length is 14 residues. Per germline, CDR1 ENHRY and CDR2 SYGVKD. CDR3 nucleotides: TGTGCCATCAGTGGGTCAATTTCCTACAATGAGCAGTTCTTC. This encodes CAISGSISYNEQFF.

The V and J genes are TRBV29-1 and TRBJ2-7; 7 bases fit TRBD1. Germline-derived CDR1 and CDR2 are SQVTM and ANQGSEA. The V segment lost 5 bases and the J segment 2 bases; nucleotides outside the gene matches: 9. There are 14 residues in the CDR3. The CDR3 loop reads CSVLFTGDTYEQYF. In DNA form, the CDR3 reads TGCAGCGTTCTTTTCACAGGGGATACCTACGAGCAGTACTTC.

The chain recombines TRBV2 with TRBJ2-7; D might be TRBD1 or TRBD2, each matching 5 bases. CDR1 is SNHLY and CDR2 is FYNNEI in the germline V gene. This CDR3 has 19 amino acids. V was trimmed by 8 bases and J by 0 bases, leaving 29 bases between them. CDR3 nucleotides: TGTGCCAGCGGGATAGAGGTGCTGGTACACCCAGGGAGCTCCTACGAGCAGTACTTC. Amino acid sequence: CASGIEVLVHPGSSYEQYF.

The V and J genes are TRBV5-1 and TRBJ1-2, with D unresolved. CDR1 is SGHRS and CDR2 is YFSETQ in the germline V gene. CDR3 size: 13 residues. V was pared by 2 bases and J by 5 bases, with 10 bases between. CDR3 bases: TGCGCCAGCAGCTTTGAGGCTGCGTATGGCTACACCTTC. Encoded protein: CASSFEAAYGYTF.

This clonotype was counted between two and nine times. The rearrangement uses TRBV5-6 and TRBJ2-3; D gene uncertain. The length of the CDR3 is 15 residues. The germline V gene has CDR1 SGHDT and CDR2 YYEEEE. The V gene lost 0 bases and the J gene lost 0 bases, with 8 bases spanning the gap. The CDR3 reads CASSLVGRSTDTQYF. CDR3 DNA: TGTGCCAGCAGCTTGGTTGGCCGTAGCACAGATACGCAGTATTTT. Together with reference TRBV5-6 and TRBJ2-3, the CDR3 gives the full variable domain: DAGVTQSPTHLIKTRGQQVTLRCSPKSGHDTVSWYQQALGQGPQFIFQYYEEEERQRGNFPDRFSGHQFPNYSSELNVNALLLGDSALYLCASSLVGRSTDTQYFGPGTRLTVL.

This clonotype occurred a few times. The rearrangement joins TRBV10-3 to TRBJ2-7, with D possibly TRBD1 on 5 matching bases. The V and J ends lost 2 bases and 1 base respectively, with 6 bases between them. Germline CDR1 is ENHRY and CDR2 is SYGVKD. The CDR3 loop spans 13 amino acids. The CDR3 reads CAISEDSSYEQYF. CDR3 DNA sequence: TGTGCCATCAGTGAGGACAGTTCCTACGAGCAGTACTTC.

The chain carries TRBV7-2 and TRBJ1-5; 9 nucleotides agree with TRBD1. V trimming: 2 bases; J trimming: 6 bases; junction bases outside the gene matches: 11. Germline V CDR1 and CDR2: SGHTA, FQGNSA. The CDR3 is 17 amino acids. CDR3: CASSLYAGGQGTQPQHF. For the CDR3, the DNA is TGTGCCAGCAGCTTATACGCCGGAGGACAGGGGACTCAGCCCCAGCATTTT. Full variable domain (missing parts from reference TRBV7-2 and TRBJ1-5): GAGVSQSPSNKVTEKGKDVELRCDPISGHTALYWYRQSLGQGLEFLIYFQGNSAPDKSGLPSDRFSAERTGGSVSTLTIQRTQQEDSAVYLCASSLYAGGQGTQPQHFGDGTRLSIL.

The J gene is TRBJ2-1, the V gene TRBV20-1; 8 bases fit TRBD2. In germline, CDR1 is DFQATT, CDR2 SNEGSKA (reference sequence). The CDR3 is 15 residues long. The ends lost 2 bases at V and 8 bases at J; junction bases unmatched: 11. The CDR3 loop is CSARSGAGGVDEQFF. CDR3 DNA: TGCAGTGCTAGATCCGGGGCGGGGGGAGTCGATGAGCAGTTCTTC.

This clonotype was recorded once. The V and J genes are TRBV5-1 and TRBJ1-1; TRBD1 is a possible D gene (6 bases). V gave up 0 bases and J gave up 3 bases, with 18 bases separating them. The CDR3 has 17 amino acids. The germline V gene encodes CDR1 SGHRS and CDR2 YFSETQ. This CDR3 is CASSLEDRLDSYTEAFF. For the CDR3, the DNA is TGCGCCAGCAGCTTGGAGGACCGCTTGGACAGCTACACTGAAGCTTTCTTT. Supplemented by reference TRBV5-1 and TRBJ1-1, the full variable domain reads KAGVTQTPRYLIKTRGQQVTLSCSPISGHRSVSWYQQTPGQGLQFLFEYFSETQRNKGNFPGRFSGRQFSNSRSEMNVSTLELGDSALYLCASSLEDRLDSYTEAFFGQGTRLTVV.

This chain uses TRBV6-1 with TRBJ2-5, with D tentatively TRBD1 (5 bases). Germline V gene data show CDR1 as MNHNS and CDR2 as SASEGT. Trimming removed 5 bases at V and 1 base at J, with 14 bases between. The CDR3 runs to 15 residues. CDR3 residues: CASSHHTGFQETQYF. The CDR3 coding sequence is TGTGCCAGCAGTCATCATACAGGATTCCAAGAGACCCAGTACTTC.